This T cell receptor beta chain was identified during a study of beta chain features in type 1 diabetes (dated by TCRdb to 2016 to 2019). Context from the whole study: Patients and healthy donors did not differ in mean age, gender distribution, total cell number or subset yield. A total of roughly 100 million sorted cells were examined across all samples, and the number of cells per subset was strongly correlated with RNA yield. The study compared the TCRB repertoires of sorted circulating CD4+ T cell subsets in recently diagnosed type 1 diabetes patients with those in matched healthy donors. Whereas all 28 donors provided naive and central memory subsets, regulatory and stem cell-like memory subsets were isolated from just 8 patients and about eight healthy donors.

A single peripheral blood draw of 90 to 150 mL on average was collected from each donor into heparinised tubes. A BD FACSAria II and a panel including CD45RO, CCR7, CD25, CD127, CD95 and CD27 were used to sort naive, central memory, regulatory and stem cell-like memory CD4+ T cells. A purity above 95% was achieved for all sorted populations. PBMCs were isolated immediately by Lymphoprep density gradient centrifugation and stained directly without culture. So that batch effects would be minimized, each experiment stained and sorted samples in pairs, pairing one healthy donor with one patient. The entire isolated RNA was reverse transcribed using the High Capacity cDNA Reverse Transcription Kit, and thus expressed TCRB transcripts were sequenced. Naive, central memory and regulatory T cell samples underwent deep immunoSEQ sequencing, averaging about 3.57 million total reads per sample. Sorted cells were lysed in RLT buffer and RNA was extracted with DNase-treated RNeasy Micro or Mini kits, depending on cell number. To prevent cross-contamination, every cell subset was processed on its own, while patient and healthy donor samples were processed together. TCRB sequences were amplified from cDNA with the immunoSEQ multiplex PCR, producing 87-bp fragments spanning the CDR3 region. The amplicons were sequenced using the Illumina HiSeq platform. Per the original workflow: Synthetic template baselines were used to correct PCR bias computationally, reads within Hamming distance 2 were collapsed, and singletons that could not be merged were discarded. Reads were aligned to IMGT to assign V, D and J genes, CDR3 length, and insertions or deletions at six rearrangement sites. Within each subset, clonotype counts were normalized to the number of sorted cells before true diversity and Gini coefficients were calculated with the tcR R package. The overlap coefficient, calculated on TCRB nucleotide sequences, was used to measure repertoire sharing. Out-of-frame TCRB sequences from naive cells were analyzed as a proxy for the pre-selection repertoire. This is the immuneACCESS table as TCRdb keeps it, with only in-frame sequences that have V and J called. A part of the clones is gone; compared with another copy, unresolved V genes explain less than half, and the rest is unexplained. That table supplies the V and J calls and clone size; D and trimming were determined from the DNA. Here the sample has 300,000 to 400,000 clones; approximately 10% occur a single time. The ten most abundant clones make up under 0.02% of the sample.

This clone was recorded a few times. Its binding antigen is unknown. Base qualities were left out, and no much larger clone turns up one base away. Summary of the overall study and its limitations: Fewer insertions and more nucleotide deletions at VDJ recombination sites were observed in patients with type 1 diabetes, implying thymic rearrangement abnormalities. Sequencing cDNA rather than genomic DNA could over-represent highly expressing activated cells, although activation and CD3 levels did not differ between groups. A moderate but significant shortening of TCRB CDR3 length was observed in type 1 diabetes patients in all four CD4+ subsets. Shorter templates might be favored by PCR, yet because patient and control samples were amplified and corrected together, any such skew would affect both groups equally. Naive, central memory and regulatory TCRB repertoires appeared to be more alike among patients than among healthy donors. HLA sub-analyses involved small numbers of individuals, so any influence of HLA type on TCRB rearrangement remained unresolved.

CDR1 and CDR2, per the germline V gene, are SQVTM and ANQGSEA. V is reduced by 5 bases and J by 7 bases, leaving a spacing of 13 bases between them. The CDR3 goes from the cysteine to the phenylalanine over 12 residues. The kept DNA is CDR3 alone, 36 bases in frame from the first base. Sequencing used naive CD4+ T cells from blood. Read against the paper, the sample's cell subset or site label means: true naive CD4+ T cells. The chain links TRBV29-1 with TRBJ2-3; the D gene identity is not certain. This TCR was recovered from a woman between 25 and 40 years old in good health. The DNA sequence follows: TGCAGCGTTCGTCTGGAGTCACATACGCAGTATTTT. Its coded protein is CSVRLESHTQYF.